The 19 T cell receptor beta chains in this list originate from one sample, sequenced in a study of OX40 agonist ivuxolimab in advanced cancers. Produced via immunoSEQ multiplex PCR; TCRdb's table is partial and in-frame only. The repertoire consists of about 100,000 clones, with around 89% occurring once and the leading ten covering around 0.16%. The sequencing used CD4+ or CD8+ T cells sorted from blood, collected in a trial of the OX40 agonist ivuxolimab. The receptors originated from an adult with an advanced solid tumor such as melanoma, head and neck, liver or kidney cancer.

The J gene is TRBJ1-2, the V gene TRBV6-1, with 7 bases that match TRBD1. Trimming cost V 6 bases and J 8 bases; bases outside gene matches: 9. The CDR3 loop spans 13 amino acids. Germline V CDR1 and CDR2: MNHNS, SASEGT. This CDR3 reads CASRQGRGGGYTF. The CDR3, as DNA: TGTGCCAGCAGACAGGGGAGGGGGGGCGGCTACACCTTC.

On this clone: The same CDR3 also results from other DNA sequences found in this sample. The rearrangement uses TRBV7-2 and TRBJ2-7; TRBD1 is a possible D gene (5 bases). The CDR3 length is 16 residues. Germline CDR1 and CDR2: SGHTA and FQGNSA. The ends were cut back, 0 bases at V and 0 bases at J, with 12 bases in the middle. The CDR3 DNA reads as TGTGCCAGCAGCTTAGCAACCGGAACAGGCTCCTACGAGCAGTACTTC. It is translated as CASSLATGTGSYEQYF.

CDR3: CASSLVVTGSPLGYTF. The DNA for the CDR3 is TGTGCCAGCAGCTTAGTTGTGACAGGGAGTCCGTTGGGCTACACCTTC. This rearrangement joins TRBV7-2 to TRBJ1-2, with 7 bases aligning to TRBD1. Germline V gene data show CDR1 as SGHTA and CDR2 as FQGNSA. Trimming cost V 1 base and J 8 bases; bases outside gene matches: 13. The CDR3 is 16 residues long.

The chain carries TRBV2 and TRBJ2-7, with a tentative D call TRBD2 (6 bases). Trimming removed 7 bases from V and 0 bases from J, with 13 bases in between. The CDR3 covers 14 residues. The germline V gene encodes CDR1 SNHLY and CDR2 FYNNEI. The CDR3 here is CASKRRASSYEQYF. Written as DNA, the CDR3 is TGTGCCAGCAAGAGGAGGGCATCCTCCTACGAGCAGTACTTC.

The chain has TRBV19 and TRBJ1-5; possible D gene TRBD1, 6 bases. The CDR3 loop spans 17 amino acids. Germline V CDR1 and CDR2: LNHDA, SQIVND (reference sequence). The V and J ends lost 7 bases and 7 bases respectively, with 26 bases between them. Here the CDR3 DNA reads TGTGCCAGTAACGACTCACCGGGGGGCGCGGAGGGCCAGCCCCAGCATTTT. Amino acid sequence: CASNDSPGGAEGQPQHF. Complete variable domain (other parts from reference TRBV19 and TRBJ1-5): DGGITQSPKYLFRKEGQNVTLSCEQNLNHDAMYWYRQDPGQGLRLIYYSQIVNDFQKGDIAEGYSVSREKKESFPLTVTSAQKNPTAFYLCASNDSPGGAEGQPQHFGDGTRLSIL.

The chain links TRBV27 to TRBJ2-2, with D perhaps TRBD1 or TRBD2 (5 bases each). This CDR3 spans 14 amino acids. V was clipped by 2 bases and J by 6 bases, with 10 bases between them. Germline V gene lookup returns CDR1 MNHEY and CDR2 SMNVEV (reference sequence). CDR3 region: CASSLGGRAGELFF. The DNA of the CDR3 is TGTGCCAGCAGTTTAGGGGGTAGGGCCGGGGAGCTGTTTTTT.

The V gene is TRBV6-6, the J gene TRBJ1-3; D may be TRBD1 (5 bases). Germline lookup yields CDR1 MNHNY and CDR2 SVGAGI (reference sequence). The CDR3 runs 14 residues. V was pared by 7 bases and J by 2 bases, with 12 bases between. This CDR3 is CASTDGGTGNTIYF. The CDR3 nucleotides read TGTGCCAGCACCGATGGGGGTACTGGAAACACCATATATTTT.

The chain has TRBV5-4 and TRBJ2-1, with 7 positions matching TRBD2. With 4 bases clipped from V and 3 bases from J, the junction kept 4 bases outside the gene matches. Germline CDR1 SGHNT, CDR2 YYREEE (reference sequence). The CDR3 runs to 14 residues. Written as DNA, the CDR3 is TGTGCCAGCAGCAGTAGCGGGTACTACAATGAGCAGTTCTTC. It translates to CASSSSGYYNEQFF.

The chain employs TRBV5-1 and TRBJ1-5, with D perhaps matching TRBD1 (5 bases). The CDR3 has 15 amino acids. Germline values: CDR1 SGHRS, CDR2 YFSETQ. The V and J ends lost 1 base and 7 bases respectively, with 15 bases between them. In nucleotides, the CDR3 is TGCGCCAGCAGCTTGAACCGGGACCGTGGCCAGCCCCAGCATTTT. Translation: CASSLNRDRGQPQHF.

The chain has TRBV10-1 and TRBJ1-1, with D unresolved. The CDR3 has 14 amino acids. Germline CDR1 reads WNHNN; CDR2 reads SYGVQD (reference sequence). Trimming cost V 3 bases and J 4 bases, with 12 bases left between them. CDR3 nucleotide sequence: TGCGCCAGCAGTGAAAGCAGGCGCGGCACTGAAGCTTTCTTT. It codes for CASSESRRGTEAFF.

The rearrangement links TRBV5-4 to TRBJ2-1; 14 bases fit TRBD2. V was clipped by 3 bases and J by 12 bases; unmatched bases: 8. Germline CDR1 SGHNT, CDR2 YYREEE (reference sequence). The CDR3 is 15 amino acids. CDR3 residues: CASSYETSGGAGQFF. CDR3 sequence (DNA): TGTGCCAGCAGCTACGAGACTAGCGGGGGGGCAGGGCAGTTCTTC.

This chain connects TRBV11-1 to TRBJ2-7; D is unresolved. Germline assignment: CDR1 SGHAT and CDR2 FQDESV (reference sequence). V lost 0 bases and J lost 3, with 12 bases in between. This CDR3 is 15 amino acids long. The CDR3 spells CASSLAWAANYEQYF. The DNA for the CDR3 is TGTGCCAGCAGCTTAGCATGGGCAGCAAACTACGAGCAGTACTTC.

V is TRBV4-2 and J is TRBJ1-1; D is perhaps TRBD1 (5 bases). CDR3 length equals 14 residues. With 0 bases removed from V and 4 bases from J, the gap between germline ends came to 9 bases. Germline-derived CDR1 and CDR2 are LGHNA and YNFKEQ. The CDR3 loop reads CASSQDSGPTEAFF. DNA of the CDR3: TGTGCCAGCAGCCAAGATTCAGGGCCCACTGAAGCTTTCTTT.

This chain joins TRBV25-1 and TRBJ1-2, with D unclear. This CDR3 is built from 15 residues. Trimming took off 2 bases at V and 8 bases at J, with 18 bases between the two ends. The V gene's germline CDR1 is MGHDK and CDR2 SYGVNS. CDR3 in DNA: TGTGCCAGCAGTGAAGACGGGCTACCGTTTGAGGGCTACACCTTC. Protein: CASSEDGLPFEGYTF.

Comment on this clone: The same CDR3 arises from other DNA sequences in this sample as well. This chain joins TRBV2 and TRBJ1-5; D gene ambiguous. Germline V gene lookup returns CDR1 SNHLY and CDR2 FYNNEI. Trimming took 5 bases from V and 4 from J, leaving 6 bases between them. The CDR3 has 12 residues. CDR3 residues: CASSIRNQPQHF. The CDR3 nucleotides are TGTGCCAGCAGTATTAGAAATCAGCCCCAGCATTTT.

V and J are TRBV30 and TRBJ1-2, with a weak D call TRBD1 (5 bases). CDR1 and CDR2 from the germline V gene are GTSNPN and SVGIG (reference sequence). The CDR3 has 10 amino acids. V was cut by 7 bases and J by 4 bases, with 7 bases left in between. CDR3 sequence reads: CASGVYGYTF. CDR3 in DNA: TGTGCCTCGGGGGTCTATGGCTACACCTTC.

This chain connects TRBV28 to TRBJ1-1; D is unclear. Germline loops: CDR1 MDHEN, CDR2 SYDVKM. The CDR3 totals 15 residues. Trimming shortened V by 6 bases and J by 3 bases, and 17 bases separated the two germline ends. CDR3 region: CASRPRASAYTEAFF. The DNA for the CDR3 is TGTGCCAGCAGACCTAGGGCCTCAGCATACACTGAAGCTTTCTTT.

The chain links TRBV30 to TRBJ2-6, with a possible D match to TRBD2 (6 bases). Trimming took off 4 bases at V and 3 bases at J, with 16 bases between the two ends. The CDR3 runs to 16 residues. Germline CDR1 and CDR2: GTSNPN and SVGIG (reference sequence). CDR3 coding DNA: TGTGCCTGGATCCCCCCGCGGGGAGATGGGGCCAACGTCCTGACTTTC. It encodes CAWIPPRGDGANVLTF.

This chain links TRBV7-3 with TRBJ2-7; either TRBD1 or TRBD2 may fit D (5 bases each). Germline CDR1 reads SGHTA; CDR2 reads FQGTGA. The CDR3 length is 14 residues. V lost 1 base to trimming and J lost 6 bases, with 13 bases between them. The CDR3 protein is CASSLNAGSGEQYF. For the CDR3, the DNA is TGTGCCAGCAGCTTAAATGCAGGGAGTGGCGAGCAGTACTTC.